These 11 T cell receptor beta chains were sequenced from one sample in a study of vaccination and CD4 T cells after COVID-19. Their specific antigens are unknown. Treatment of the sample: roughly ten-day PBMC culture with coronavirus spike peptide pools or control peptides (ViraFEST assay). The Oncomine TCR Beta short-read assay sequenced DNA from cultured CD4+ T cells. TCRdb recomputed calls from the PCR reads with MiXCR, one row per CDR3 protein. The sample lists about 9,100 distinct CDR3 sequences; roughly 70% were seen once. Sequencing was carried out using CD4+ T cells from blood, cultured in vitro. These receptors all come from a human donor who had recovered from COVID-19.

The V call is TRBV20-1, the J call TRBJ1-1; the D is unclear. The CDR3 totals 13 residues. Germline CDR1 is DFQATT and CDR2 is SNEGSKA (reference sequence). V was shortened by 7 bases and J by 2 bases, with 14 bases between the two germline ends. The CDR3 DNA is TGCAGTGTTCCGGGTCTAGCTAACACTGAAGCTTTCTTT. Amino acids: CSVPGLANTEAFF.

This chain uses TRBV7-9 with TRBJ2-1, with D uncertain. The V end was cut by 5 bases, the J end by 1 base, with 15 bases between. The CDR3 contains 16 residues. The germline V gene encodes CDR1 SEHNR and CDR2 FQNEAQ (reference sequence). DNA for the CDR3: TGTGCCAGCAGCCCCCCCCCGCGCCTTTCCTACAATGAGCAGTTCTTC. Translated: CASSPPPRLSYNEQFF. Using reference TRBV7-9 and TRBJ2-1 for the parts outside the CDR3, the full variable domain is DTGVSQNPRHKITKRGQNVTFRCDPISEHNRLYWYRQTLGQGPEFLTYFQNEAQLEKSRLLSDRFSAERPKGSFSTLEIQRTEQGDSAMYLCASSPPPRLSYNEQFFGPGTRLTVL.

The CDR3 sequence is CASSPTGTQPQHF. Here the CDR3 DNA reads TGTGCCAGTAGCCCGACAGGTACGCAGCCCCAGCATTTT. This chain connects TRBV19 to TRBJ1-5; D is perhaps TRBD1 (6 bases). The germline V gene has CDR1 LNHDA and CDR2 SQIVND (reference sequence). V was cut by 6 bases and J by 7 bases, with 13 bases left in between. The CDR3 covers 13 residues.

The chain combines TRBV6-5 with TRBJ1-1; 7 bases are shared with TRBD1. The CDR3 spans 14 residues. From germline, CDR1 is MNHEY and CDR2 SVGAGI. The junction had 3 bases not matched to a gene; V was cut back by 3 bases and J by 2 bases. The CDR3: CASSYRTGNTEAFF. CDR3 sequence (DNA): TGTGCCAGCAGTTATAGGACAGGAAACACTGAAGCTTTCTTT.

V gene TRBV5-4 combines with J gene TRBJ2-5; TRBD1 might be the D (6 bases). This CDR3 comprises 13 residues. CDR1 is SGHNT, CDR2 YYREEE, per germline (reference sequence). Trimming took 2 bases from V and 5 from J, leaving 10 bases between them. The CDR3 protein is CASSFLQGETQYF. The CDR3 DNA reads TGTGCCAGCAGCTTCTTACAGGGCGAGACCCAGTACTTC.

The chain has TRBV5-6 and TRBJ1-1; 12 bases line up with TRBD1. Trimming at V came to 4 bases and at J to 1 base, leaving 5 bases not matched to a gene. The CDR3 is made up of 16 amino acids. Germline lookup yields CDR1 SGHDT and CDR2 YYEEEE. The CDR3, as DNA: TGTGCCAGCAGCCCCGGGACAGGGGGCCAGAACACTGAAGCTTTCTTT. Translation gives CASSPGTGGQNTEAFF.

V and J are TRBV7-2 and TRBJ2-3; 8 bases map to TRBD2. The V and J ends lost 0 bases and 4 bases, in that order; junction bases with no gene match: 6. The CDR3 runs 16 residues. Per germline, CDR1 SGHTA and CDR2 FQGNSA. The CDR3 spells CASSLAGTSVPDTQYF. The DNA for the CDR3 is TGTGCCAGCAGCTTAGCCGGGACTAGTGTCCCAGATACGCAGTATTTT.

The V gene is TRBV27, the J gene TRBJ2-2, with D perhaps matching TRBD1 or TRBD2 (5 bases each). The CDR3 extends over 14 amino acids. Germline V gene data show CDR1 as MNHEY and CDR2 as SMNVEV (reference sequence). The V gene lost 6 bases and the J gene lost 5 bases, with 13 bases spanning the gap. The CDR3 nucleotides are TGTGCCAGCAGACGGGGCGCGAGAACCGGGGAGCTGTTTTTT. Translating gives CASRRGARTGELFF.

The chain carries TRBV6-1 and TRBJ1-5; D not certain. The V gene's germline CDR1 is MNHNS and CDR2 SASEGT. The V end was cut by 5 bases, the J end by 5 bases, with 13 bases between. The CDR3 loop spans 14 amino acids. The CDR3 here is CASSPSPGDQPQHF. The CDR3 nucleotides are TGTGCCAGCAGTCCCTCGCCTGGAGATCAGCCCCAGCATTTT.

This sequence joins TRBV5-1 and TRBJ2-5; 7 bases are a match to TRBD2. The V segment lost 4 bases and the J segment 5 bases; nucleotides outside the gene matches: 8. Per germline, CDR1 SGHRS and CDR2 YFSETQ. The CDR3 is made up of 14 amino acids. CDR3 DNA sequence: TGCGCCAGCAGCCCCTCAGGACTAGGGGAGACCCAGTACTTC. It yields the protein CASSPSGLGETQYF.

This chain links TRBV30 with TRBJ1-1; possible D gene TRBD1, 5 bases. CDR3 length: 13 residues. Germline V gene sequence: CDR1 GTSNPN, CDR2 SVGIG (reference sequence). With 3 bases removed from V and 7 bases from J, the gap between germline ends came to 15 bases. This CDR3 is CAWSADDSFEAFF. The CDR3 nucleotides are TGTGCCTGGAGCGCGGATGACAGCTTTGAAGCTTTCTTT.